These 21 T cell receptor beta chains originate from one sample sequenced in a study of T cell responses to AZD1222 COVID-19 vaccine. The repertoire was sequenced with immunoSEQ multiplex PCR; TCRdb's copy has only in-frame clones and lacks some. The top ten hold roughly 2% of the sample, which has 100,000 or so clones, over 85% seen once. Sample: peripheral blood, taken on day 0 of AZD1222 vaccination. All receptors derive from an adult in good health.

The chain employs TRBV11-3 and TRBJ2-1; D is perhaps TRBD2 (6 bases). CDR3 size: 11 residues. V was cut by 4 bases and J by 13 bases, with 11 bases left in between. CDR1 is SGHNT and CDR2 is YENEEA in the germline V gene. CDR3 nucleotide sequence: TGTGCCAGCAGCTCGACTAGGAGTCAGTTCTTC. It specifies CASSSTRSQFF.

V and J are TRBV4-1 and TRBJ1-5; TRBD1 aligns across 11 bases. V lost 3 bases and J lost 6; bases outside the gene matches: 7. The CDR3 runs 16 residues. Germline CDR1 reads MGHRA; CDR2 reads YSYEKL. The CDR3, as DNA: TGCGCCAGCAGCCATACCGGGACAGGGGGTCTTCAGCCCCAGCATTTT. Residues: CASSHTGTGGLQPQHF.

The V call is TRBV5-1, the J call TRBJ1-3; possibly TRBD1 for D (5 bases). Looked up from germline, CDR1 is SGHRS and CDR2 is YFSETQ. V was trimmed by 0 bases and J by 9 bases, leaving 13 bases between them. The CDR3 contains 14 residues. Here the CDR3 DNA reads TGCGCCAGCAGCTTGGGGCAGGGCTTTGGCACCATATATTTT. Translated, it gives CASSLGQGFGTIYF. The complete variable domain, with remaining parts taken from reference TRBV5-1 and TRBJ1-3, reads KAGVTQTPRYLIKTRGQQVTLSCSPISGHRSVSWYQQTPGQGLQFLFEYFSETQRNKGNFPGRFSGRQFSNSRSEMNVSTLELGDSALYLCASSLGQGFGTIYFGEGSWLTVV.

Here the CDR3 reads CASSLSGAGGNTIYF. As DNA, the CDR3 is TGTGCCAGCAGTTTATCAGGGGCTGGTGGAAACACCATATATTTT. The rearrangement links TRBV27 to TRBJ1-3; tentatively, D is TRBD1 (5 bases). The CDR3 covers 15 residues. Germline-derived CDR1 and CDR2 are MNHEY and SMNVEV (reference sequence). V was clipped by 0 bases and J by 3 bases, with 9 bases between them.

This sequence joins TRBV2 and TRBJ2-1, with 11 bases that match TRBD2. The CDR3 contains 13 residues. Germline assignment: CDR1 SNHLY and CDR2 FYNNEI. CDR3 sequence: CATGTSGYNEQFF. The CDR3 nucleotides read TGTGCTACCGGGACTAGCGGATACAATGAGCAGTTCTTC.

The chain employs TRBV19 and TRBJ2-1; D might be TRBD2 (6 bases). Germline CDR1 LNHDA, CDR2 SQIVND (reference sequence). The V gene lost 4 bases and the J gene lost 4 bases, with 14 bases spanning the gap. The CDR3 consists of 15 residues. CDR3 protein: CASSTGRGEYNEQFF. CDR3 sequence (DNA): TGTGCCAGTAGTACGGGTCGCGGGGAATACAATGAGCAGTTCTTC.

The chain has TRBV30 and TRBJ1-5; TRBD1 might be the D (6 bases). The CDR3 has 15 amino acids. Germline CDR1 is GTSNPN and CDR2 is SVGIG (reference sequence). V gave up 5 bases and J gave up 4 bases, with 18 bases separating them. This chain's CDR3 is CAWHAKDSINQPQHF. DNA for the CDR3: TGTGCCTGGCACGCAAAGGACAGCATAAATCAGCCCCAGCATTTT.

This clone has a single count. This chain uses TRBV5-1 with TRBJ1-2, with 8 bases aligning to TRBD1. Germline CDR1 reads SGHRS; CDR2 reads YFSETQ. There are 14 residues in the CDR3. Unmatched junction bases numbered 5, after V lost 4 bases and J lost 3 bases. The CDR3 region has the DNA TGCGCCAGCAGCCCCACAGGGGGTTACTATGGCTACACCTTC. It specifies CASSPTGGYYGYTF.

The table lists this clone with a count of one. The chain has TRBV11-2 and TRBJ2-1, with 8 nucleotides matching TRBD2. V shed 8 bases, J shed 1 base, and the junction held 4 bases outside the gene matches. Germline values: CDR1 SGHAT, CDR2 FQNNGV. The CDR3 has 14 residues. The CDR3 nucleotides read TGTGCCAGCGTAGCGGGAAGGTCCTACAATGAGCAGTTCTTC. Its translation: CASVAGRSYNEQFF. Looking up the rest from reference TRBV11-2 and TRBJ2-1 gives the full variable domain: EAGVAQSPRYKIIEKRQSVAFWCNPISGHATLYWYQQILGQGPKLLIQFQNNGVVDDSQLPKDRFSAERLKGVDSTLKIQPAKLEDSAVYLCASVAGRSYNEQFFGPGTRLTVL.

The CDR3: CASRTGTSSGNTIYF. The CDR3, as DNA: TGTGCCAGCAGGACAGGGACAAGCTCTGGAAACACCATATATTTT. The genes are TRBV2 and TRBJ1-3; 7 nucleotides line up with TRBD1. Germline CDR1 and CDR2: SNHLY and FYNNEI. The CDR3 is made up of 15 amino acids. V trimming: 6 bases; J trimming: 0 bases; junction bases outside the gene matches: 5.

The CDR3 sequence: CASSPPQDRGNTQYF. The CDR3 DNA is TGTGCCAGCAGCCCACCCCAGGACAGGGGGAATACGCAGTATTTT. The chain employs TRBV6-5 and TRBJ2-3; 10 bases align to TRBD1. Unmatched junction bases numbered 10, after V lost 6 bases and J lost 7 bases. From germline, CDR1 is MNHEY and CDR2 SVGAGI. This CDR3 is built from 15 residues.

The CDR3: CASRPSQGNYNEQFF. DNA of the CDR3: TGTGCCAGCAGACCCTCCCAGGGAAACTACAATGAGCAGTTCTTC. V is TRBV11-2 and J is TRBJ2-1; possibly TRBD1 for D (5 bases). V lost 6 bases to trimming and J lost 3 bases, with 15 bases between them. CDR3 length: 15 residues. The germline gives CDR1 SGHAT, CDR2 FQNNGV.

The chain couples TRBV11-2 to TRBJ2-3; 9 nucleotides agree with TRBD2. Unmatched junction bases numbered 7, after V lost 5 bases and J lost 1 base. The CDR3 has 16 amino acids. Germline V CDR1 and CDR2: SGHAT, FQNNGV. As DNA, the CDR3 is TGTGCCAGCAGCACGAGCGGGGGGCGAGGCACAGATACGCAGTATTTT. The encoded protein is CASSTSGGRGTDTQYF.

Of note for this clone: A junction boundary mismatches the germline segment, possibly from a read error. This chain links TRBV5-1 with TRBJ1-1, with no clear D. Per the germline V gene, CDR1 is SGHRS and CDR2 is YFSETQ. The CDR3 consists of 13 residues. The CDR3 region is CASSLGGNAEAFF. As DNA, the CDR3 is TGCGCCAGCAGCTTGGGCGGGAACGCTGAAGCTTTCTTT.

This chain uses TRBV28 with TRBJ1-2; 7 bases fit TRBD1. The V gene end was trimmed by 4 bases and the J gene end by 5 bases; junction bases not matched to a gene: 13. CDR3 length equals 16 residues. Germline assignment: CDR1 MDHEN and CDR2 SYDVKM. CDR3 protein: CASSSVLLTGRYGYTF. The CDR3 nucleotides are TGTGCCAGCAGTTCCGTCTTACTGACAGGGAGGTATGGCTACACCTTC.

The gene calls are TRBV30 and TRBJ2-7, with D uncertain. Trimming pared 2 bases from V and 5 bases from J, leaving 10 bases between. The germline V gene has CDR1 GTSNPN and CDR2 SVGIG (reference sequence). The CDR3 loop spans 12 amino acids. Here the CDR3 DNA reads TGTGCCTGGAGTCTCCGTGGGGACGAGCAGTACTTC. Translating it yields CAWSLRGDEQYF.

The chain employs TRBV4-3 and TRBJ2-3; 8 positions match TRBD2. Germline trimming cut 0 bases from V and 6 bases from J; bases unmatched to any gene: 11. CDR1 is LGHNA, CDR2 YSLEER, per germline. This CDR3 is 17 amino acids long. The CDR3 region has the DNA TGCGCCAGCAGCCAAGAAGGCGGGGGGCAGGGGTTGGATACGCAGTATTTT. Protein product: CASSQEGGGQGLDTQYF.

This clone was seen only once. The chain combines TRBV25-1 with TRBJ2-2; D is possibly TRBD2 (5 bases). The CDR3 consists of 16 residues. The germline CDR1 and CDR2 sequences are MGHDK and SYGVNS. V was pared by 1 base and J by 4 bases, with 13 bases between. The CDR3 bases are TGTGCCAGCAGTGAATGGGAGAAAGACCGCACCGGGGAGCTGTTTTTT. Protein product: CASSEWEKDRTGELFF.

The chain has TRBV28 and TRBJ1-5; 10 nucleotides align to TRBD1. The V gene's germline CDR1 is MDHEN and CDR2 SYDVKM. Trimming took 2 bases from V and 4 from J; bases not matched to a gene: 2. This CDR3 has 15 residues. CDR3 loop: CASSLTGQGNQPQHF. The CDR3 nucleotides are TGTGCCAGCAGTTTAACGGGACAGGGGAATCAGCCCCAGCATTTT.

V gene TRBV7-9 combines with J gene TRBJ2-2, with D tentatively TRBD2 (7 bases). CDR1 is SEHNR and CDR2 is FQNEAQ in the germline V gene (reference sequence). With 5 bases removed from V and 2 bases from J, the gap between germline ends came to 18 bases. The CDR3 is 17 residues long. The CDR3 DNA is TGTGCCAGCAGCGCCTACACGGGGGGCAGCAACACCGGGGAGCTGTTTTTT. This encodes CASSAYTGGSNTGELFF.

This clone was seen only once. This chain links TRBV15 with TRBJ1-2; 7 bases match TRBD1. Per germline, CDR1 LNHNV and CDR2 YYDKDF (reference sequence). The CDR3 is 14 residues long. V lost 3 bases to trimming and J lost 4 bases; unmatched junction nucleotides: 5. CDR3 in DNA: TGTGCCACCAGCAGGATGGGACAGTTCTATGGCTACACCTTC. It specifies CATSRMGQFYGYTF.